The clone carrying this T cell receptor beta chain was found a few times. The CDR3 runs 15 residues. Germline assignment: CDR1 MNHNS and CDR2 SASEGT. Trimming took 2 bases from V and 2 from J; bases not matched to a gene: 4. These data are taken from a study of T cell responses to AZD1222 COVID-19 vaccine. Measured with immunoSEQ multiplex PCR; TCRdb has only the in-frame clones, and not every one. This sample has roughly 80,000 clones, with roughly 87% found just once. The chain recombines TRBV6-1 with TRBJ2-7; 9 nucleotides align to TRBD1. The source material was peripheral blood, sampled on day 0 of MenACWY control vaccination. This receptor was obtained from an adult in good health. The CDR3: CASSERTGATYEQYF. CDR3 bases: TGTGCCAGCAGTGAAAGGACAGGGGCAACCTACGAGCAGTACTTC.